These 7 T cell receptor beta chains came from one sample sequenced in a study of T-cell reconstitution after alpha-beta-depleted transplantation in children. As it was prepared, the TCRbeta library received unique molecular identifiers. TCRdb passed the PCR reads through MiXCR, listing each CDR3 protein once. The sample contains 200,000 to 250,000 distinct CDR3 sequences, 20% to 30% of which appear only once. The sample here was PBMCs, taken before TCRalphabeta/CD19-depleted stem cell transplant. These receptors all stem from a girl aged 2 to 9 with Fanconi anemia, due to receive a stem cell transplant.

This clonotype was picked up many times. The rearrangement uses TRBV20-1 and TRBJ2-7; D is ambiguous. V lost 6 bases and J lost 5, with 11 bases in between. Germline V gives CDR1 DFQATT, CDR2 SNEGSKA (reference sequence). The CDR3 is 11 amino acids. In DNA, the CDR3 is TGCAGTGCGCGATACGCGCACGAGCAGTACTTC. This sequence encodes CSARYAHEQYF.

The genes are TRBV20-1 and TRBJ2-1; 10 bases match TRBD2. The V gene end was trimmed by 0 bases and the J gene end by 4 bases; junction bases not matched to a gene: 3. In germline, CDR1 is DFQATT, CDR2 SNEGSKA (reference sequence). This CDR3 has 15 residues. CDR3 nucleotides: TGCAGTGCTAGAGATTGGACTAGCGGATACAATGAGCAGTTCTTC. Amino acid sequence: CSARDWTSGYNEQFF.

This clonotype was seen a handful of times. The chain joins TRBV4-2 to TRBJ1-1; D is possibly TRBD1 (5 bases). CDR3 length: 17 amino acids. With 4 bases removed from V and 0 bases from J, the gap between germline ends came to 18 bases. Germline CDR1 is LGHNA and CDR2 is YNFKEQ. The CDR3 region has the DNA TGTGCCAGCAGCCCGCCGGGACCTCCTTCTTTGAACACTGAAGCTTTCTTT. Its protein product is CASSPPGPPSLNTEAFF.

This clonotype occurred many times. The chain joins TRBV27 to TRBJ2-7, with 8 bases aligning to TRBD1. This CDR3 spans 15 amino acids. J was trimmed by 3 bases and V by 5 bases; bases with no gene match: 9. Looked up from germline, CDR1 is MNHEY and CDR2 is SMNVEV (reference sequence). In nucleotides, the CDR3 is TGTGCCAGCAGTCAAACAGGGGGTCTCTTCTACGAGCAGTACTTC. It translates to CASSQTGGLFYEQYF.

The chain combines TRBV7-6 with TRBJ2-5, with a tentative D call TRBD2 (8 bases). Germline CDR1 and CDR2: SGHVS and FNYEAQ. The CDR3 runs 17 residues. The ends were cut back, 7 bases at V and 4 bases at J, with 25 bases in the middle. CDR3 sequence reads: CASTPGIEGAGGETQYF. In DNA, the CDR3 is TGTGCCAGCACCCCAGGAATAGAGGGGGCGGGAGGAGAGACCCAGTACTTC. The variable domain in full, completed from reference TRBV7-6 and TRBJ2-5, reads GAGVSQSPRYKVTKRGQDVALRCDPISGHVSLYWYRQALGQGPEFLTYFNYEAQQDKSGLPNDRFSAERPEGSISTLTIQRTEQRDSAMYRCASTPGIEGAGGETQYFGPGTRLLVL.

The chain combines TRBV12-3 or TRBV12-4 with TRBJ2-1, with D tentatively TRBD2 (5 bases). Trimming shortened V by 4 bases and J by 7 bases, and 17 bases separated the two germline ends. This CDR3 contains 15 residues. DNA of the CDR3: TGTGCCAGCAGTTCTCAACTAGGAGTACAGAATGAGCAGTTCTTC. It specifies CASSSQLGVQNEQFF.

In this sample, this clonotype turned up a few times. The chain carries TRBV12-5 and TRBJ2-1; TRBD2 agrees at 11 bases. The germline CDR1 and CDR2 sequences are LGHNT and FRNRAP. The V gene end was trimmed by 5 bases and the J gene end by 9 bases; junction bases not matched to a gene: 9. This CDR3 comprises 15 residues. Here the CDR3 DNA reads TGTGCTAGTGGTCCTAGCGGGGGGCAGGGCACTGAGCAGTTCTTC. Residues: CASGPSGGQGTEQFF.